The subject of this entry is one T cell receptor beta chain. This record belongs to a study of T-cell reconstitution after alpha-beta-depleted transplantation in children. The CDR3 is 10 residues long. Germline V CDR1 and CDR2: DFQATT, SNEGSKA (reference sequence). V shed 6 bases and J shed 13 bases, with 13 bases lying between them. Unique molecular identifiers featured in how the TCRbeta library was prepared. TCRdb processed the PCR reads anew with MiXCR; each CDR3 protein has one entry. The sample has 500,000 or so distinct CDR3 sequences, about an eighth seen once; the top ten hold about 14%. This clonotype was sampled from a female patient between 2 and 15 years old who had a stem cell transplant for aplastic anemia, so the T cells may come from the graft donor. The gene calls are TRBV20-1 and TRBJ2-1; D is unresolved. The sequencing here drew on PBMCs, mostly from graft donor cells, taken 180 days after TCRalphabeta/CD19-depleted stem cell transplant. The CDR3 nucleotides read TGCAGTGCCCCTCCCGGTTTACAGTTCTTC. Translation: CSAPPGLQFF.